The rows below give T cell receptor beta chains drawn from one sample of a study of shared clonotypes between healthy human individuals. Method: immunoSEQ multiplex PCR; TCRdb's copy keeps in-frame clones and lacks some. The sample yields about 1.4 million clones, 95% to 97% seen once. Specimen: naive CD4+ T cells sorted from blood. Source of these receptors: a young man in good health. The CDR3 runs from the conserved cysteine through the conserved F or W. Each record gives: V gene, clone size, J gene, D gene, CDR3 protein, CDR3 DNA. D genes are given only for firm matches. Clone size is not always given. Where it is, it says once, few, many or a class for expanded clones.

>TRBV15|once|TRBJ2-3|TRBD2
CATSREGPASSGRAFFTDTQYF
TGTGCCACCAGCAGAGAGGGTCCGGCTAGCAGCGGGAGGGCCTTCTTCACAGATACGCAGTATTTT
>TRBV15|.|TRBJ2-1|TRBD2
CATSRASGNSYNEQFF
TGTGCCACCAGCAGAGCTAGCGGGAACTCCTACAATGAGCAGTTCTTC
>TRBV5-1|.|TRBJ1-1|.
CASSFTRDTEAFF
TGCGCCAGCAGCTTCACAAGAGACACTGAAGCTTTCTTT
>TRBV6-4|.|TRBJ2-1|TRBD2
CASSVGTSGSYEQFF
TGTGCCAGCAGTGTCGGGACTAGCGGGAGTTATGAGCAGTTCTTC
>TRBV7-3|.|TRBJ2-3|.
CASSPRGMAGRDSDTQYF
TGTGCCAGCAGCCCACGGGGTATGGCGGGAAGAGATTCAGATACGCAGTATTTT
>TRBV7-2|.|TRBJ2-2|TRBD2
CASSLLRTSGGTGELFF
TGTGCCAGCAGCTTATTGCGGACTAGCGGGGGGACCGGGGAGCTGTTTTTT
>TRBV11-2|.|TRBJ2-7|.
CASSLVRGLRYEQYF
TGTGCCAGCAGCTTAGTTCGGGGCCTGAGGTACGAGCAGTACTTC
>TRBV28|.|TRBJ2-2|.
CASRYRNTGELFF
TGTGCCAGCAGGTACAGGAACACCGGGGAGCTGTTTTTT
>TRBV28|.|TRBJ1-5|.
CASRAASRRVNQPQHF
TGTGCCAGCAGAGCGGCCAGCCGAAGGGTGAATCAGCCCCAGCATTTT
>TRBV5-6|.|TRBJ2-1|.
CASSIPLEGSYNEQFF
TGTGCCAGCAGCATACCCTTAGAGGGCTCCTACAATGAGCAGTTCTTC
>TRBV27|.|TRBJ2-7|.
CASSLRGPTYEQYF
TGTGCCAGCAGTTTGAGGGGTCCAACCTACGAGCAGTACTTC
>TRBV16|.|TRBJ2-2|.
CASSQTTANTGELFF
TGTGCCAGCAGCCAAACGACAGCGAACACCGGGGAGCTGTTTTTT
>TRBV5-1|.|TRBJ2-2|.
CASSLNRAANTGELFF
TGCGCCAGCAGCTTGAATCGGGCCGCGAACACCGGGGAGCTGTTTTTT
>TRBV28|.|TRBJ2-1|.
CASSPQEASGYNEQFF
TGTGCCAGCAGTCCTCAAGAGGCTTCTGGGTACAATGAGCAGTTCTTC
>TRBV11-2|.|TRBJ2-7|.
CASSTPSTDEQYF
TGTGCCAGCAGCACCCCTTCCACGGATGAGCAGTACTTC
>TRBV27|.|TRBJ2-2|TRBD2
CASSLVAGGLNTGELFF
TGTGCCAGCAGTTTAGTAGCGGGAGGGCTGAACACCGGGGAGCTGTTTTTT
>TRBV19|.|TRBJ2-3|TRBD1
CASSIFGTGGPDTQYF
TGTGCCAGTAGTATATTTGGGACAGGAGGACCAGATACGCAGTATTTT
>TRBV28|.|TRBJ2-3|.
CASSTDREADTQYF
TGTGCCAGCAGTACCGACAGGGAGGCAGATACGCAGTATTTT
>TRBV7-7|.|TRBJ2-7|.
CASSPDPSYEQYF
TGTGCCAGCAGTCCGGACCCGTCCTACGAGCAGTACTTC
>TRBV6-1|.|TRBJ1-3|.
CASSEGYTIYF
TGTGCCAGCAGTGAAGGGTACACCATATATTTT
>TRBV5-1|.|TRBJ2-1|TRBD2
CASSVTAGAEQFF
TGCGCCAGCAGCGTTACGGCGGGAGCTGAGCAGTTCTTC
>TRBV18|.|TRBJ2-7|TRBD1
CASSSSGGTYEQYF
TGTGCCAGCTCATCCTCAGGGGGCACCTACGAGCAGTACTTC
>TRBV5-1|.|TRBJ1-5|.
CASSSTGRDQPQHF
TGCGCCAGCAGCTCTACGGGAAGGGATCAGCCCCAGCATTTT
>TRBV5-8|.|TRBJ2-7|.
CASSLAGLAEQYF
TGTGCCAGCAGCTTGGCTGGCCTAGCGGAGCAGTACTTC
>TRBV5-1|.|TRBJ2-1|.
CASSLGLVPPSNEQFF
TGCGCCAGCAGCCTTGGATTGGTCCCCCCGAGCAATGAGCAGTTCTTC
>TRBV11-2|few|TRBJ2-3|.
CASSLGAHTQYF
TGTGCCAGCAGCTTAGGGGCACATACGCAGTATTTT